This TCR beta chain was identified in a study of cytomegalovirus exposure and HLA in healthy donors. Study conclusions and caveats: According to the study, around 180 TCR beta chains were cytomegalovirus-associated. Being productive about 87% or about 30% of the time was typical of most TCR beta V segments in an earlier analysis. Reports state that TCR beta sequences accurately predicted most subjects' HLA-A and HLA-B alleles. TRBV6-2, TRBV6-3 and other indistinguishable V segments were excluded.

As for this clone: What it binds is not known.

PCR involved 60 Vbeta and 13 Jbeta primers. Assay: immunoSEQ multiplex PCR; the TCRdb copy retains only in-frame clones and omits some. The sample yields under 200,000 clones, approximately 86% seen once. Germline loops: CDR1 MDHEN, CDR2 SYDVKM. J gave up 6 bases and V 6 bases, and 8 bases lay outside the gene matches. CDR3 length equals 14 residues. This rearrangement joins TRBV28 to TRBJ1-2, with 9 bases matching TRBD1. The specimen was PBMCs. This receptor was obtained from a woman aged 18-35 years in good health and CMV-seronegative. CDR3 amino acids: CASRTGTGSDGYTF. The CDR3 DNA reads TGTGCCAGCAGAACCGGGACAGGGTCGGATGGCTACACCTTC.